The clone carrying this T cell receptor beta chain was detected a few times. TCRdb re-called the 5' RACE reads through MiXCR, storing one row per CDR3 protein. The top ten hold 0.48% of the sample, which has about 530,000 distinct CDR3 sequences, around 22% seen once. The record originates from a study of identical twins. CDR1 is MNHEY, CDR2 SMNVEV, per germline (reference sequence). J lost 6 bases, V lost 5 bases, and 8 bases had no gene match. The CDR3 runs 15 residues. The sample also formed part of further work on yellow fever vaccine responses in identical twins.

The rearrangement joins TRBV27 to TRBJ1-5; 9 bases agree with TRBD1. The sequenced sample was CD4+ T cells sorted from blood. This receptor was taken from a woman aged 18-30 years in good health. The CDR3 region is CASSGGTGGFQPQHF. As DNA, the CDR3 is TGTGCCAGCAGTGGTGGAACAGGGGGCTTTCAGCCCCAGCATTTT.